This entry lists 25 T cell receptor beta chains sequenced from one sample in a study of technical replicates of blood from a handful of donors. The assay was immunoSEQ multiplex PCR, and TCRdb's table has in-frame clones only and misses some. Of about 80,000 clones listed, 90% to 95% were seen once; the top ten hold around 0.37%. Sample: T cells isolated from PBMCs. The receptors derive from a human donor in good health.

The chain has TRBV19 and TRBJ2-7, with a weak D call TRBD2 (6 bases). The CDR3 is 13 amino acids. Deletions cut 5 bases from V and 4 bases from J, with 12 bases between. Germline V gives CDR1 LNHDA, CDR2 SQIVND (reference sequence). CDR3 residues: CASSAGGRYEQYF. The DNA of the CDR3 is TGTGCCAGTAGTGCAGGAGGGAGATACGAGCAGTACTTC.

The chain has TRBV5-4 and TRBJ1-1; 11 bases align to TRBD1. Germline V gene sequence: CDR1 SGHNT, CDR2 YYREEE (reference sequence). The CDR3 loop spans 14 amino acids. The junction had 3 bases not matched to a gene; V was cut back by 3 bases and J by 5 bases. The CDR3 is CASSSGTGGTEAFF. The CDR3 nucleotides are TGTGCCAGCAGCTCCGGGACAGGGGGGACTGAAGCTTTCTTT.

The genes are TRBV28 and TRBJ1-4; no reliable D call. The germline V gene has CDR1 MDHEN and CDR2 SYDVKM. V shed 6 bases and J shed 0 bases, with 5 bases lying between them. The CDR3 is 13 residues long. The chain's CDR3 is CASRIATNEKLFF. CDR3 nucleotides: TGTGCCAGCAGAATAGCAACTAATGAAAAACTGTTTTTT.

The CDR3 DNA follows: TGTGCCAGCAGCCAAGAGCACAGAATGAATGAAAAACTGTTTTTT. This codes for CASSQEHRMNEKLFF. V is TRBV11-2 and J is TRBJ1-4, with unresolved D. Germline V gives CDR1 SGHAT, CDR2 FQNNGV. V was pared by 5 bases and J by 5 bases, with 15 bases between. The CDR3 runs 15 residues.

The V gene is TRBV29-1, the J gene TRBJ1-2; D unclear. V gave up 3 bases and J gave up 7 bases, with 3 bases separating them. Germline CDR1 reads SQVTM; CDR2 reads ANQGSEA. The CDR3 is 9 residues long. As DNA, the CDR3 is TGCAGCGTTGAGAGTGGCTACACCTTC. This gives the protein CSVESGYTF.

V is TRBV27 and J is TRBJ2-2, with TRBD2 matching 10 bases. The V and J ends lost 4 bases and 1 base, in that order; junction bases with no gene match: 0. This CDR3 contains 15 residues. Germline CDR1 is MNHEY and CDR2 is SMNVEV (reference sequence). This chain's CDR3 is CASSWTSGNTGELFF. In nucleotides, the CDR3 is TGTGCCAGCAGTTGGACTAGCGGGAACACCGGGGAGCTGTTTTTT.

This chain uses TRBV6-1 with TRBJ2-7, with D possibly being TRBD1 (6 bases). Germline V gives CDR1 MNHNS, CDR2 SASEGT. The V end was cut by 3 bases, the J end by 1 base, with 13 bases between. The CDR3 has 15 amino acids. CDR3 sequence reads: CASSEAWTVSYEQYF. In DNA, the CDR3 is TGTGCCAGCAGTGAGGCTTGGACAGTGTCCTACGAGCAGTACTTC.

J is TRBJ2-3 and V is TRBV6-1; tentative D call: TRBD2 (5 bases). CDR3 size: 16 residues. V was shortened by 0 bases and J by 2 bases, with 12 bases between the two germline ends. Germline-derived CDR1 and CDR2 are MNHNS and SASEGT. The CDR3 reads CASSEAIGLATDTQYF. DNA of the CDR3: TGTGCCAGCAGTGAAGCGATCGGACTTGCCACAGATACGCAGTATTTT.

This clone was seen a few times. V is TRBV30 and J is TRBJ1-1, with no clear D. Trimming shortened V by 8 bases and J by 1 base, and 8 bases separated the two germline ends. Per germline, CDR1 GTSNPN and CDR2 SVGIG (reference sequence). This CDR3 contains 11 residues. This CDR3 reads CAGKANTEAFF. The CDR3 region has the DNA TGTGCCGGGAAAGCGAACACTGAAGCTTTCTTT.

The sample holds a few counts of this clone. The chain recombines TRBV5-4 with TRBJ1-5; the match to TRBD1 covers 7 bases. From germline, CDR1 is SGHNT and CDR2 YYREEE (reference sequence). The CDR3 has 16 residues. The V gene end was trimmed by 4 bases and the J gene end by 5 bases; junction bases not matched to a gene: 12. The CDR3 sequence: CASSRGGGYFDQPQHF. In DNA, the CDR3 is TGTGCCAGCAGCCGAGGAGGGGGCTATTTCGATCAGCCCCAGCATTTT.

The V call is TRBV19, the J call TRBJ2-7, with D hard to call. Trimming stripped 5 bases from V and 2 bases from J, with 10 bases between. The germline CDR1 and CDR2 sequences are LNHDA and SQIVND (reference sequence). This CDR3 is built from 13 residues. The CDR3 reads CASSLALTYEQYF. DNA of the CDR3: TGTGCCAGTAGTTTGGCTCTTACCTACGAGCAGTACTTC.

This chain joins TRBV30 and TRBJ1-1, with no clear D. The V end was cut by 7 bases, the J end by 7 bases, with 13 bases between. Germline assignment: CDR1 GTSNPN and CDR2 SVGIG (reference sequence). This CDR3 region has 11 residues. The CDR3 loop is CAYNTYLEAFF. CDR3 nucleotides: TGTGCCTATAATACCTACCTTGAAGCTTTCTTT.

This chain connects TRBV10-3 to TRBJ2-7, with D unresolved. The CDR3 consists of 12 residues. Germline V gene lookup returns CDR1 ENHRY and CDR2 SYGVKD. V lost 6 bases and J lost 4, with 10 bases in between. The CDR3 nucleotides read TGTGCCATCAGGGCGGATAATTACGAGCAGTACTTC. Protein sequence: CAIRADNYEQYF.

This chain joins TRBV18 and TRBJ2-5; a possible D gene is TRBD2 (5 bases). The CDR3 sequence is 14 residues long. V was cut by 2 bases and J by 5 bases, with 12 bases left in between. The germline V gene encodes CDR1 KGHSH and CDR2 LQKENI. The CDR3 DNA is TGTGCCAGCTCACCAACGGGGTATCGGGAGACCCAGTACTTC. It codes for CASSPTGYRETQYF.

Points on this clone: Distinct nucleotide sequences in the sample also encode this CDR3. The rearrangement joins TRBV7-2 to TRBJ2-7, with D uncertain. V lost 3 bases and J lost 4, with 4 bases in between. The CDR3 runs to 11 residues. Germline assignment: CDR1 SGHTA and CDR2 FQGNSA. This CDR3 is CASSLSYEQYF. The CDR3 DNA is TGTGCCAGCAGCTTGTCGTACGAGCAGTACTTC.

This chain connects TRBV9 to TRBJ1-1, with 11 bases fitting TRBD1. Looked up from germline, CDR1 is SGDLS and CDR2 is YYNGEE. The CDR3 contains 15 residues. V gave up 4 bases and J gave up 4 bases; unmatched junction bases: 6. The CDR3 loop reads CASSPGGTGGTEAFF. Here the CDR3 DNA reads TGTGCCAGCAGCCCGGGTGGGACAGGGGGCACTGAAGCTTTCTTT. Full variable domain (missing parts from reference TRBV9 and TRBJ1-1): DSGVTQTPKHLITATGQRVTLRCSPRSGDLSVYWYQQSLDQGLQFLIQYYNGEERAKGNILERFSAQQFPDLHSELNLSSLELGDSALYFCASSPGGTGGTEAFFGQGTRLTVV.

This chain links TRBV2 with TRBJ1-5; 8 positions match TRBD1. Germline CDR1 reads SNHLY; CDR2 reads FYNNEI. With V trimmed by 8 bases and J by 4 bases, 4 bases remained unmatched. The CDR3 sequence is 13 residues long. The CDR3 here is CASLDRGNQPQHF. CDR3 DNA sequence: TGTGCCAGCCTAGACAGGGGAAATCAGCCCCAGCATTTT.

In its sample, this clone was seen once. The CDR3 DNA is TGTGCCAGCAGCTTCCGGACAGGGGGCGATGGCAATGAGCAGTTCTTC. Translation gives CASSFRTGGDGNEQFF. The chain has TRBV7-7 and TRBJ2-1; TRBD1 aligns across 11 bases. The CDR3 runs to 16 residues. Germline assignment: CDR1 SSHAT and CDR2 FNYEAQ (reference sequence). V was clipped by 3 bases and J by 6 bases; unmatched bases: 7.

The rearrangement links TRBV30 to TRBJ1-5; D not certain. This CDR3 spans 13 amino acids. V was pared by 3 bases and J by 6 bases, with 12 bases between. The germline CDR1 and CDR2 sequences are GTSNPN and SVGIG (reference sequence). The CDR3 reads CAWSAGEGQPQHF. DNA for the CDR3: TGTGCCTGGAGCGCCGGGGAGGGTCAGCCCCAGCATTTT.

The genes are TRBV7-2 and TRBJ1-2; 7 bases are shared with TRBD1. The CDR3 spans 15 residues. The V and J ends lost 0 bases and 5 bases, in that order; junction bases with no gene match: 6. Per the germline V gene, CDR1 is SGHTA and CDR2 is FQGNSA. Here the CDR3 reads CASSLARDSYYGYTF. The CDR3 DNA is TGTGCCAGCAGCTTAGCGCGGGACAGCTATTATGGCTACACCTTC.

The chain recombines TRBV5-1 with TRBJ1-4, with 9 bases aligning to TRBD1. This CDR3 region has 15 residues. Germline V gene data show CDR1 as SGHRS and CDR2 as YFSETQ. V gave up 0 bases and J gave up 6 bases; unmatched junction bases: 3. CDR3 sequence: CASSLEGQGYEKLFF. As DNA, the CDR3 is TGCGCCAGCAGCTTGGAGGGACAGGGATATGAAAAACTGTTTTTT.

The chain employs TRBV6-5 and TRBJ1-2; no definite D call. This CDR3 has 12 amino acids. With 6 bases removed from V and 6 bases from J, the gap between germline ends came to 11 bases. Per the germline V gene, CDR1 is MNHEY and CDR2 is SVGAGI. The CDR3, as DNA: TGTGCCAGCAGACCCCAAGCCGATGGCTACACCTTC. Its translation is CASRPQADGYTF.

The rearrangement joins TRBV28 to TRBJ2-5; D unclear. This CDR3 is 17 amino acids long. Germline V gives CDR1 MDHEN, CDR2 SYDVKM. Deletions cut 4 bases from V and 5 bases from J, with 23 bases between. CDR3: CASSSAPTTKEWETQYF. The CDR3 DNA follows: TGTGCCAGCAGTTCCGCCCCCACTACAAAGGAATGGGAGACCCAGTACTTC.

The chain links TRBV5-4 to TRBJ2-1; D remains unclear. This CDR3 spans 15 amino acids. With 3 bases removed from V and 0 bases from J, the gap between germline ends came to 10 bases. Germline V gives CDR1 SGHNT, CDR2 YYREEE (reference sequence). The CDR3 DNA reads TGTGCCAGCAGCTCCCTCACCAGCTCCTACAATGAGCAGTTCTTC. Translated, it gives CASSSLTSSYNEQFF.

The CDR3 loop is CASSNRGPLEQYF. CDR3 DNA: TGTGCCAGTAGTAACAGGGGGCCTCTCGAGCAGTACTTC. J is TRBJ2-7 and V is TRBV19, with 9 bases matching TRBD1. Germline assignment: CDR1 LNHDA and CDR2 SQIVND (reference sequence). The length of the CDR3 is 13 residues. Trimming removed 4 bases from V and 6 bases from J; junction bases left unmatched: 4.